Included here is one TCR beta chain sequence, with context. The CDR3 is 12 residues long. V shed 7 bases and J shed 11 bases, with 12 bases lying between them. Germline assignment: CDR1 SGHNT and CDR2 YENEEA. This sample was included in a study of OX40 agonist ivuxolimab in advanced cancers. Method: immunoSEQ multiplex PCR; TCRdb's copy keeps in-frame clones and lacks some. The table lists 55,000 to 70,000 clones, around four fifths of them singletons. This TCR was sampled from an adult with an advanced solid tumor such as melanoma, head and neck, liver or kidney cancer. Source: CD4+ or CD8+ T cells sorted from blood, taken in a trial of the OX40 agonist ivuxolimab. V is TRBV11-3 and J is TRBJ1-6; no reliable D call. The CDR3 DNA reads TGTGCCAGCACCGACGGGATCCCACCCCTCCACTTT. It translates to CASTDGIPPLHF.